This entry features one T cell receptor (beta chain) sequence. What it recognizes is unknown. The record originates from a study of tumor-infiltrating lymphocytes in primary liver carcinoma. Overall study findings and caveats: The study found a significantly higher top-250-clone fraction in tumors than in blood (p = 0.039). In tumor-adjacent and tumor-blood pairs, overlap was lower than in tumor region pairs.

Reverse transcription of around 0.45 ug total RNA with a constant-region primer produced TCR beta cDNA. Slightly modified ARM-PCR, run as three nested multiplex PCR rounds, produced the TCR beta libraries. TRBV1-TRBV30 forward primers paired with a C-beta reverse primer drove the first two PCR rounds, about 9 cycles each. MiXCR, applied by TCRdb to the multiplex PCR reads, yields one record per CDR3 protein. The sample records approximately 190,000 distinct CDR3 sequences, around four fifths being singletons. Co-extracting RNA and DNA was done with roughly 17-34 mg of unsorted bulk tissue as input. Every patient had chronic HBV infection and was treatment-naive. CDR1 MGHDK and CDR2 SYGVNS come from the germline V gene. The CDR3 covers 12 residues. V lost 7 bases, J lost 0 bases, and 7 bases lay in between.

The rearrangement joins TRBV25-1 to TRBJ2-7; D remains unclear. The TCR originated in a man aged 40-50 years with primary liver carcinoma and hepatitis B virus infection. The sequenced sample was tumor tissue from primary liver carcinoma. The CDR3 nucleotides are TGTGCCAGCATATGGGACTCCTACGAGCAGTACTTC. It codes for CASIWDSYEQYF.